The subject of this entry is one TCR beta chain. Other DNA sequences in this sample translate to the same CDR3. The sample belongs to a study of blood T cell repertoires in COVID-19. Study details: Sites across the United States, Italy and Spain contributed samples from acute and convalescent COVID-19. From T cells, B-cell-depleted T cells, or PBMCs came the material, which was cDNA or gDNA.

Germline V gives CDR1 KGHSH, CDR2 LQKENI. The CDR3 sequence is 14 residues long. The V end lost 1 base, the J end lost 3 bases, and 10 bases lay between the germline ends. A Seattle source enrolled patients during active infection and followed them longitudinally. Authors' data handling: Amplified reference gene primers provided the basis for estimating nucleated cell counts. Clones were read by immunoSEQ multiplex PCR, and TCRdb kept only the in-frame ones, dropping some. The V and J calls and clone size were taken over from that table, and D and trimming were inferred from the DNA. This table holds about 440,000 clones, around 88% found once.

The rearrangement links TRBV18 to TRBJ2-7; tentative D call: TRBD2 (6 bases). Sequencing was performed on peripheral blood. This TCR derives from a woman between 45 and 60 years old with COVID-19, enrolled during active disease. The CDR3 protein is CASSPRGGDYEQYF. CDR3 bases: TGTGCCAGCTCACCACGAGGAGGGGACTACGAGCAGTACTTC.